One and the same sample provided the 10 T cell receptor beta chains below, sequenced in a study of T cell repertoires in cytomegalovirus infection. The antigens these receptors bind are not known. MiXCR, run by TCRdb on the reads, gives a single entry per CDR3 protein. The table lists about 890,000 distinct CDR3 sequences, approximately 33% of them singletons. Sequences were derived from cultured CD8+ T cells from PBMCs, sampled from culture after CMV antigen stimulation. The receptors stem from a human donor in good health (CMV status not recorded). Some clones in this sample may be carry-over from other donors' samples.

V gene TRBV6-6 combines with J gene TRBJ2-7; perhaps TRBD1 as D (6 bases). The CDR3 is made up of 13 amino acids. Deletions cut 8 bases from V and 0 bases from J, with 11 bases between. CDR1 MNHNY and CDR2 SVGAGI come from the germline V gene (reference sequence). The CDR3 nucleotides read TGTGCCAGCCGGGCAGGGGTCTCCTACGAGCAGTACGTC. Translation gives CASRAGVSYEQYV.

This chain joins TRBV4-1 and TRBJ1-4; tentative D call: TRBD1 (5 bases). The CDR3 covers 14 residues. Trimming removed 0 bases at V and 10 bases at J, with 12 bases between. CDR1 MGHRA and CDR2 YSYEKL come from the germline V gene. This CDR3 reads CASSQEGGGGKLFF. The DNA for the CDR3 is TGCGCCAGCAGCCAAGAAGGAGGCGGGGGAAAACTGTTTTTT.

About this clonotype: Just one base apart from a much larger clone, this may be a read error. The CDR3, as DNA: TGTGCCAGCAGCTTAGCCGGGGAAACCTACGAGCAGTACTTC. Its protein is CASSLAGETYEQYF. The chain couples TRBV7-6 to TRBJ2-7; D might be TRBD2 (5 bases). The CDR3 is 14 residues long. Trimming left V 0 bases short and J 2 bases short, with 8 bases between. Germline values: CDR1 SGHVS, CDR2 FNYEAQ. The full variable domain, completed using reference TRBV7-6 and TRBJ2-7, is GAGVSQSPRYKVTKRGQDVALRCDPISGHVSLYWYRQALGQGPEFLTYFNYEAQQDKSGLPNDRFSAERPEGSISTLTIQRTEQRDSAMYRCASSLAGETYEQYFGPGTRLTVT.

This chain uses TRBV4-3 with TRBJ2-1; D is uncertain. This CDR3 has 16 residues. In germline, CDR1 is LGHNA, CDR2 YSLEER. Trimming stripped 0 bases from V and 4 bases from J, with 13 bases between. The CDR3 nucleotides read TGCGCCAGCAGCCAAGATTCCGCTGGGCATTACAATGAGCAGTTCTTC. This sequence encodes CASSQDSAGHYNEQFF.

This chain uses TRBV7-6 with TRBJ2-1; 8 positions match TRBD2. CDR1 and CDR2 (germline): SGHVS, FNYEAQ. J was trimmed by 7 bases and V by 6 bases; bases with no gene match: 11. The CDR3 contains 15 residues. The CDR3 nucleotides read TGTGCCAGCAGTGCGAGCGGGGGCGGCGGGAATGAGCAGTTCTTC. Residues: CASSASGGGGNEQFF.

This chain connects TRBV10-3 to TRBJ1-1, with D perhaps TRBD1 (6 bases). V lost 5 bases to trimming and J lost 0 bases, with 13 bases between them. The CDR3 spans 15 residues. CDR1 is ENHRY, CDR2 SYGVKD, per germline. This CDR3 is CAISMDSPLNTEAFF. The CDR3 coding sequence is TGTGCCATCAGTATGGACAGCCCCCTGAACACTGAAGCTTTCTTT.

The chain is built from TRBV7-2 and TRBJ2-1; D possibly corresponds to TRBD1 (6 bases). Germline values: CDR1 SGHTA, CDR2 FQGNSA. This CDR3 comprises 17 residues. Trimming took 5 bases from V and 1 from J, leaving 18 bases between them. The CDR3: CASSVNRVGVSYNEQFF. CDR3 coding DNA: TGTGCCAGCAGCGTAAACAGGGTGGGGGTTTCCTACAATGAGCAGTTCTTC.

The chain combines TRBV10-3 with TRBJ2-7; D is uncertain. Looked up from germline, CDR1 is ENHRY and CDR2 is SYGVKD. Trimming removed 3 bases at V and 2 bases at J, with 11 bases between. This CDR3 region has 14 residues. CDR3 sequence: CAISDNGRTYEQYV. CDR3 nucleotides: TGTGCCATCAGTGATAATGGACGGACCTACGAGCAGTACGTC.

This clonotype was recorded at least ten times. The chain joins TRBV12-3 or TRBV12-4 to TRBJ1-4; a possible D gene is TRBD1 (6 bases). Trimming removed 3 bases at V and 5 bases at J, with 10 bases between. The CDR3 totals 14 residues. CDR3 loop: CASSLGRGNEKLFF. The CDR3, as DNA: TGTGCCAGCAGTTTGGGCAGGGGAAATGAAAAACTGTTTTTT.

A few counts support this clonotype. The V and J genes are TRBV2 and TRBJ2-5, with TRBD1 as a possible D gene (6 bases). Trimming shortened V by 6 bases and J by 3 bases, and 11 bases separated the two germline ends. CDR3 length equals 13 residues. Germline values: CDR1 SNHLY, CDR2 FYNNEI. The CDR3 coding sequence is TGTGCCAGCAGGCTATGGACAGAAGAGACCCAGTACTTC. This translates into CASRLWTEETQYF.